This T cell receptor (beta chain) stems from a study of blood T cell repertoires in COVID-19. As for the study in general: The United States, Italy and Spain were the sources of the acute and convalescent COVID-19 samples.

The authors' processing: Reference gene primer amplification gave nucleated cell count estimates. TCRdb's copy holds only in-frame clones and misses some; the assay was immunoSEQ multiplex PCR. The V and J calls and clone size were taken over from that table, and D and trimming were inferred from the DNA. The sample contains some 21,000 clones, around 88% of which appear only once. Sequencing was carried out using peripheral blood. This receptor was obtained from a human donor with acute or convalescent COVID-19. The donor label of this sample is uncertain.

In DNA form, the CDR3 reads TGTGCCAGCAGCACCCGAACAGGAATGAACACTGAAGCTTTCTTT. This sequence encodes CASSTRTGMNTEAFF. The chain joins TRBV14 to TRBJ1-1, with a possible D match to TRBD1 (5 bases). Trimming stripped 5 bases from V and 0 bases from J, with 13 bases between. The CDR3 contains 15 residues. CDR1 and CDR2 (germline): SGHDN, FVKESK.